One and the same sample provided the 20 T cell receptor beta chains below, sequenced in a study of monozygotic twins with inflammatory bowel disease. Reanalyzing the 5' RACE reads, TCRdb keeps one entry per CDR3 protein, without DNA. The table lists about 160,000 distinct CDR3 sequences. The sequenced material came from blood. The receptors here all came from a human donor with ulcerative colitis or Crohn's disease, or a healthy co-twin of an affected twin (not recorded which).

The chain uses TRBV9 and TRBJ2-7; TCRdb's D gene call, TRBD1, goes unchecked for lack of DNA. The CDR3 is 15 residues long. Per germline, CDR1 SGDLS and CDR2 YYNGEE. CDR3 sequence reads: CASSVAGGGPHEQYF.

This chain connects TRBV27 to TRBJ2-1; the TCRdb call, TRBD2, lacks DNA for checking. Germline CDR1 reads MNHEY; CDR2 reads SMNVEV (reference sequence). This CDR3 contains 20 residues. CDR3: CASSPYPGLAGGPSYNEQFF.

The chain has TRBV28 and TRBJ2-1. This CDR3 spans 18 amino acids. The germline V gene encodes CDR1 MDHEN and CDR2 SYDVKM. This chain's CDR3 is CASSLSFGSGASYNEQFF.

This chain connects TRBV29-1 to TRBJ2-1. The germline V gene encodes CDR1 SQVTM and CDR2 ANQGSEA. CDR3 size: 15 residues. The CDR3 loop is CSVVGQGGSYNEQFF.

The CDR3 region is CASSLDRRTDTQYF. This chain uses TRBV7-2 with TRBJ2-3; TCRdb reports TRBD1, a call that lacks DNA to check it against. Germline V gene data show CDR1 as SGHTA and CDR2 as FQGNSA. This CDR3 has 14 residues.

This chain uses TRBV20-1 with TRBJ2-1. Looked up from germline, CDR1 is DFQATT and CDR2 is SNEGSKA (reference sequence). This CDR3 contains 14 residues. The CDR3 here is CSATMGSSYNEQFF.

V is TRBV6-1 and J is TRBJ2-7; TCRdb lists TRBD1, though no DNA is available to test this call. Per germline, CDR1 MNHNS and CDR2 SASEGT. There are 15 residues in the CDR3. CDR3 amino acids: CASSPGTGIQDEQYF.

V gene TRBV2 combines with J gene TRBJ2-5. The CDR3 is 15 amino acids. The germline gives CDR1 SNHLY, CDR2 FYNNEI. CDR3 amino acids: CASRSISEYQETQYF.

The rearrangement joins TRBV19 to TRBJ2-1; TCRdb returns TRBD2, unconfirmable since there is no DNA. The germline CDR1 and CDR2 sequences are LNHDA and SQIVND (reference sequence). This CDR3 spans 16 amino acids. The CDR3 sequence: CATQKGAGITYNEQFF.

The J gene is TRBJ2-7, the V gene TRBV7-6; TCRdb calls TRBD1, which cannot be checked without DNA. The CDR3 is 13 residues long. CDR1 SGHVS and CDR2 FNYEAQ come from the germline V gene. The CDR3 sequence: CASSVDPGLEQYF.

The chain carries TRBV5-1 and TRBJ2-7; TCRdb's D call of TRBD2 is untestable without DNA. The CDR3 has 15 amino acids. Germline V CDR1 and CDR2: SGHRS, YFSETQ. The CDR3 loop is CASSSAGGVSYEQYF.

The V gene is TRBV29-1, the J gene TRBJ2-7; TCRdb designates TRBD1, a call that cannot be tested without DNA. This CDR3 has 13 residues. Germline V gene data show CDR1 as SQVTM and CDR2 as ANQGSEA. The CDR3 loop reads CSARDRAAYEQYF.

The rearrangement uses TRBV30 and TRBJ2-1; TCRdb's assignment of TRBD1 cannot be checked, as there is no DNA. The length of the CDR3 is 13 residues. Germline loops: CDR1 GTSNPN, CDR2 SVGIG (reference sequence). The CDR3: CAWSSAGVGEQFF.

The chain employs TRBV5-1 and TRBJ2-6; as DNA is missing, the TRBD1 call by TCRdb cannot be tested. CDR1 and CDR2 from the germline V gene are SGHRS and YFSETQ. The CDR3 runs 17 residues. The CDR3: CASSWGPDRAGANVLTF.

The chain couples TRBV9 to TRBJ2-1; TCRdb's D call, TRBD2, is unchecked because there is no DNA. Germline values: CDR1 SGDLS, CDR2 YYNGEE. The CDR3 is made up of 16 amino acids. The CDR3: CASSAVSGSSYNEQFF.

The J gene is TRBJ1-1, the V gene TRBV20-1; the D call from TCRdb, TRBD1, cannot be confirmed without DNA. The CDR3 loop spans 15 amino acids. Germline CDR1 is DFQATT and CDR2 is SNEGSKA (reference sequence). CDR3 amino acids: CSARGGQVMNTEAFF.

The chain couples TRBV12-3 or TRBV12-4 to TRBJ2-3; the D call of TRBD2 rests on TCRdb alone, since no DNA is present to check it. This CDR3 region has 14 residues. CDR3 sequence reads: CASRASGRTDTQYF.

This rearrangement joins TRBV12-3 or TRBV12-4 to TRBJ2-1. This CDR3 is 11 amino acids long. CDR3 residues: CASSLAREQFF.

V usage is TRBV10-3 and J usage is TRBJ2-7. There are 12 residues in the CDR3. Germline CDR1 and CDR2: ENHRY and SYGVKD. The CDR3 region is CAIRDRTYEQYF.

The V gene is TRBV5-1, the J gene TRBJ1-1. The CDR3 has 13 amino acids. The germline V gene has CDR1 SGHRS and CDR2 YFSETQ. The CDR3 loop reads CASSWGQNTEAFF.